What follows are 18 T cell receptor beta chains derived from one specimen sequenced in a study of PD-L1 blockade in urothelial cancer. Profiling relied on immunoSEQ multiplex PCR, and the TCRdb table lists in-frame clones only, not all of them. The sample contains around 110,000 clones, around 89% of which appear only once. Time point indicated: peripheral blood 6 weeks after treatment start. The specimen was PBMCs, collected around atezolizumab (anti-PD-L1) treatment. Receptor source: a man in his 60s with urothelial cancer.

The CDR3 spells CASSPSGYTEAFF. In nucleotides, the CDR3 is TGTGCCAGCAGCCCCTCAGGATACACTGAAGCTTTCTTT. The chain has TRBV7-2 and TRBJ1-1; no definite D call. There are 13 residues in the CDR3. Germline CDR1 and CDR2: SGHTA and FQGNSA. The V end was cut by 5 bases, the J end by 3 bases, with 10 bases between.

The CDR3 region is CASSFRQGITDTQYF. The DNA for the CDR3 is TGTGCCAGCAGCTTCCGACAGGGGATCACAGATACGCAGTATTTT. The J gene is TRBJ2-3, the V gene TRBV7-9; 8 bases line up with TRBD1. The CDR3 contains 15 residues. Germline V gene sequence: CDR1 SEHNR, CDR2 FQNEAQ (reference sequence). V was pared by 3 bases and J by 2 bases, with 4 bases of the junction left unmatched. Full variable domain (missing parts from reference TRBV7-9 and TRBJ2-3): DTGVSQNPRHKITKRGQNVTFRCDPISEHNRLYWYRQTLGQGPEFLTYFQNEAQLEKSRLLSDRFSAERPKGSFSTLEIQRTEQGDSAMYLCASSFRQGITDTQYFGPGTRLTVL.

The CDR3 bases are TGTGCCAGCATGGACAGGGCCAAAAACATTCAGTACTTC. The encoded protein is CASMDRAKNIQYF. V is TRBV28 and J is TRBJ2-4; 7 bases match TRBD1. CDR1 and CDR2 (germline): MDHEN, SYDVKM. Losses at the gene ends were 7 bases for V and 1 base for J; bases not matched to a gene: 1. The CDR3 consists of 13 residues.

The genes are TRBV4-2 and TRBJ1-2; no firm D call. Germline-derived CDR1 and CDR2 are LGHNA and YNFKEQ. The V gene lost 0 bases and the J gene lost 7 bases, with 12 bases spanning the gap. CDR3 length equals 14 residues. For the CDR3, the DNA is TGTGCCAGCAGCCAAGATGCGGCAGTCAGTGGCTACACCTTC. As protein: CASSQDAAVSGYTF.

The rearrangement uses TRBV9 and TRBJ2-3; D gene ambiguous. The CDR3 is made up of 14 amino acids. V dropped 0 bases and J dropped 0 bases, with 5 bases sitting between them. Germline-derived CDR1 and CDR2 are SGDLS and YYNGEE. The CDR3 loop is CASSVAGSTDTQYF. CDR3 coding DNA: TGTGCCAGCAGCGTAGCGGGTAGCACAGATACGCAGTATTTT.

This chain joins TRBV28 and TRBJ2-2; 9 bases align to TRBD2. This CDR3 has 17 residues. Per the germline V gene, CDR1 is MDHEN and CDR2 is SYDVKM. With V trimmed by 5 bases and J by 3 bases, 10 bases remained unmatched. CDR3 coding DNA: TGTGCCAGCAGTACGTCTTTGACTAGCGGTCACACCGGGGAGCTGTTTTTT. It yields the protein CASSTSLTSGHTGELFF.

V gene TRBV5-6 combines with J gene TRBJ1-4; D possibly corresponds to TRBD1 (5 bases). V lost 1 base to trimming and J lost 3 bases, with 10 bases between them. The V gene's germline CDR1 is SGHDT and CDR2 YYEEEE. The CDR3 covers 15 residues. Here the CDR3 reads CASSLTGVANEKLFF. The CDR3 DNA is TGTGCCAGCAGCTTGACGGGGGTCGCTAATGAAAAACTGTTTTTT.

V usage is TRBV5-4 and J usage is TRBJ2-7, with 8 bases aligning to TRBD1. This CDR3 is 16 amino acids long. Germline CDR1 SGHNT, CDR2 YYREEE (reference sequence). Trimming cost V 4 bases and J 2 bases; bases outside gene matches: 11. The DNA for the CDR3 is TGTGCCAGCAGCCCGGGACAGGTCCCCTCTACCTACGAGCAGTACTTC. Protein product: CASSPGQVPSTYEQYF.

The V and J genes are TRBV5-1 and TRBJ1-2; 9 bases agree with TRBD1. The CDR3 totals 13 residues. V dropped 4 bases and J dropped 6; count of bases not matched to a gene: 4. Germline V CDR1 and CDR2: SGHRS, YFSETQ. CDR3 sequence reads: CASSPWTGDGYTF. DNA for the CDR3: TGCGCCAGCAGCCCCTGGACAGGGGATGGCTACACCTTC.

The genes are TRBV18 and TRBJ2-5; 10 bases fit TRBD2. The germline V gene has CDR1 KGHSH and CDR2 LQKENI. Trimming cost V 3 bases and J 5 bases; bases outside gene matches: 9. This CDR3 contains 16 residues. The DNA of the CDR3 is TGTGCCAGCTCACCTCGGACTAGCGGTCCTGGGGAGACCCAGTACTTC. Amino acid sequence: CASSPRTSGPGETQYF.

This clone was seen more than once but under ten times. The V gene is TRBV28, the J gene TRBJ1-3, with 7 bases aligning to TRBD1. V lost 5 bases, J lost 4 bases, and 5 bases stayed unmatched. The CDR3 has 14 amino acids. Germline V gives CDR1 MDHEN, CDR2 SYDVKM. In DNA form, the CDR3 reads TGTGCCAGCAGTCGTACAGGGGACGGAAACACCATATATTTT. Translated, it gives CASSRTGDGNTIYF.

The chain joins TRBV2 to TRBJ2-3; 10 bases are a match to TRBD2. The CDR3 contains 15 residues. V lost 6 bases, J lost 5 bases, and 8 bases stayed unmatched. Germline CDR1 and CDR2: SNHLY and FYNNEI. This chain's CDR3 is CASRTAGGLIDTQYF. The DNA of the CDR3 is TGTGCCAGCAGGACAGCGGGGGGGCTAATAGATACGCAGTATTTT.

V and J are TRBV4-1 and TRBJ1-1, with D perhaps matching TRBD1 (6 bases). Per germline, CDR1 MGHRA and CDR2 YSYEKL. V lost 1 base to trimming and J lost 7 bases, with 13 bases between them. CDR3 size: 14 residues. The DNA of the CDR3 is TGCGCCAGCAGCCAAGCCGGCAGGGGCCTTGAAGCTTTCTTT. Residues: CASSQAGRGLEAFF.

CDR3 DNA sequence: TGTGCCAGCTCACCAGCACCCGGGACAGGGCTCACCTACGAGCAGTACTTC. It yields the protein CASSPAPGTGLTYEQYF. The chain carries TRBV18 and TRBJ2-7; 9 bases agree with TRBD1. The CDR3 is 17 amino acids. Germline V gene data show CDR1 as KGHSH and CDR2 as LQKENI. Unmatched junction bases numbered 10, after V lost 2 bases and J lost 2 bases.

J is TRBJ2-7 and V is TRBV11-2, with TRBD1 as a possible D gene (5 bases). CDR3 length: 14 amino acids. Looked up from germline, CDR1 is SGHAT and CDR2 is FQNNGV. V gave up 3 bases and J gave up 4 bases, with 13 bases separating them. CDR3 loop: CASSFILGAYEQYF. In nucleotides, the CDR3 is TGTGCCAGCAGCTTTATCCTAGGGGCGTACGAGCAGTACTTC.

The genes are TRBV7-3 and TRBJ2-5, with 8 bases fitting TRBD1. The CDR3 totals 16 residues. Germline CDR1 and CDR2: SGHTA and FQGTGA. Germline trimming cut 6 bases from V and 1 base from J; bases unmatched to any gene: 10. CDR3 protein: CASSPNQGAGQETQYF. As DNA, the CDR3 is TGTGCCAGCAGTCCTAATCAGGGGGCCGGCCAAGAGACCCAGTACTTC.

This chain uses TRBV19 with TRBJ2-1; the D gene is possibly TRBD2 (6 bases). With 4 bases removed from V and 0 bases from J, the gap between germline ends came to 13 bases. The CDR3 sequence is 16 residues long. The germline V gene has CDR1 LNHDA and CDR2 SQIVND (reference sequence). The CDR3 DNA reads TGTGCCAGTAGTAAACGACAGACTAGCTCCTACAATGAGCAGTTCTTC. Translation: CASSKRQTSSYNEQFF.

The rearrangement uses TRBV5-1 and TRBJ2-5; 9 bases align to TRBD1. From germline, CDR1 is SGHRS and CDR2 YFSETQ. V was clipped by 4 bases and J by 3 bases; unmatched bases: 7. This CDR3 contains 15 residues. In nucleotides, the CDR3 is TGCGCCAGCAGCGCAGCGACAGGGGGGGAAGAGACCCAGTACTTC. Residues: CASSAATGGEETQYF.